The clone carrying this TCR beta chain showed up just a few times. The data belong to a study of early T cells in non-severe SARS-CoV-2 infection. TCRdb passed the 5' RACE reads through MiXCR, listing each CDR3 protein once. Of 60,000 to 75,000 distinct CDR3 sequences in the sample, around 10% are singletons; the top ten hold 5.7%. This CDR3 spans 14 amino acids. The trim removed 5 bases at V and 3 bases at J, leaving 4 bases unmatched. CDR1 is SGHAT and CDR2 is FQNNGV in the germline V gene. Material: whole blood, obtained at baseline. The chain recombines TRBV11-2 with TRBJ2-1; 7 nucleotides match TRBD1. This TCR derives from an adult who was a healthcare worker with PCR-confirmed SARS-CoV-2 infection or an uninfected control (not recorded which). The CDR3 DNA sequence: TGTGCCAGCAGCACAGGGGTTAACTACAATGAGCAGTTCTTC. Translated: CASSTGVNYNEQFF.